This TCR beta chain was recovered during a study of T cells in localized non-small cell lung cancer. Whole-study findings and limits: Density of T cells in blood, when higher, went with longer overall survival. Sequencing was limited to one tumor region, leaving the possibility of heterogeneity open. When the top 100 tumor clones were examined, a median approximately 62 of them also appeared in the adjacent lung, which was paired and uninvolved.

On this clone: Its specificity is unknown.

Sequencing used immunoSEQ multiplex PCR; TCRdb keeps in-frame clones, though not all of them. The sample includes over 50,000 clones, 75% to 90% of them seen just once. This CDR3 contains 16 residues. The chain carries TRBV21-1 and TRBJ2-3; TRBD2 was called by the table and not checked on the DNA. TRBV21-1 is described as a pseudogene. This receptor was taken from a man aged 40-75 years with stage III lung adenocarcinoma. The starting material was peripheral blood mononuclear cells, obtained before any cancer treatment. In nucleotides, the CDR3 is TGTGCCAGCAGCACCGGACCTGGGCGGGTGACAGATACGCAGTATTTT. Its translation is CASSTGPGRVTDTQYF.